This T cell receptor beta chain was documented in a study of HIV-infected patients and healthy controls. Study-wide points: Healthy controls carried many MAIT alpha-chain CDR3s, while HIV+ repertoires had few. In HIV-infected patients, the apparent post-therapy Gini index recovery did not replicate in size-matched data. Healthy controls shared more CDR3 sequences between individuals than HIV-infected patients did.

Alpha and beta constant-region primers primed reverse transcription of about 500 ng RNA. Each of the alpha and beta chains got its own library through chain-specific third strand synthesis with indices. A single primer pair per chain amplified all rearrangements, with per-molecule barcodes. TCRdb reprocessed the 5' RACE reads with MiXCR, giving one entry per CDR3 protein. In the table there are roughly 18,000 distinct CDR3 sequences, 8.5% to 9% of which are singletons. This clonotype is judged medium-sized. What it binds is not known. Roughly three months, about 14 weeks, into antiretroviral therapy, follow-up blood was collected. The repertoire came from unfractionated whole blood and reflected all unsorted peripheral T cells. Trimming left V 5 bases short and J 3 bases short, with 5 bases between. Per the germline V gene, CDR1 is MNHEY and CDR2 is SVGEGT. This CDR3 has 11 amino acids.

This specimen consisted of blood, obtained during antiretroviral therapy. V is TRBV6-2 or TRBV6-3 and J is TRBJ2-7; D gene ambiguous. The clonotype comes from an adult with HIV infection. CDR3 residues: CASSTGYEQYF. In DNA, the CDR3 is TGTGCCAGCAGTACCGGCTACGAGCAGTACTTC.